This T cell receptor (beta chain) was captured in a study of beta chain features in type 1 diabetes. Study-wide results and caveats: Within each of all four CD4+ subsets, Type 1 diabetes patients had TCRB CDR3s that were moderately but significantly shorter. cDNA-based reads could over-represent cells with high TCR expression.

V lost 2 bases and J lost 1, with 8 bases in between. CDR1 is MGHDK, CDR2 SYGVNS, per germline. The CDR3 totals 14 residues. This clone was counted only a few times. Its specificity is not known. Expressed TCRB transcripts were sequenced because the isolated RNA had all been reverse transcribed beforehand. The data were produced by immunoSEQ multiplex PCR, yet TCRdb's version contains in-frame clones alone and is incomplete. The table includes 680,000 or so clones, around 15% detected once. This clonotype was sampled from a young man with type 1 diabetes. The J gene is TRBJ2-5, the V gene TRBV25-1; D is unresolved. Sequenced sample: naive CD4+ T cells from blood. CDR3 amino acids: CASSEKFFQETQYF. CDR3 nucleotides: TGTGCCAGCAGTGAAAAGTTCTTCCAAGAGACCCAGTACTTC.